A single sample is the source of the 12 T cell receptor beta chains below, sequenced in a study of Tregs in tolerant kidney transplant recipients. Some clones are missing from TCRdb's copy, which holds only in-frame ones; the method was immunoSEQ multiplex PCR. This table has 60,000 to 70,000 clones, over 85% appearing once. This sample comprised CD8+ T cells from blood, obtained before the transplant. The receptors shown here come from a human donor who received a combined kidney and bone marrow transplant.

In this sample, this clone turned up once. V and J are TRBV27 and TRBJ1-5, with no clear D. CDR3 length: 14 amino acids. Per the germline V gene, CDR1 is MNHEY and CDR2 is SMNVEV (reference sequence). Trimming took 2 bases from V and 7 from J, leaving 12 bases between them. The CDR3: CASSLGGLAQPQHF. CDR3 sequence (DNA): TGTGCCAGCAGTTTAGGAGGGTTGGCGCAGCCCCAGCATTTT.

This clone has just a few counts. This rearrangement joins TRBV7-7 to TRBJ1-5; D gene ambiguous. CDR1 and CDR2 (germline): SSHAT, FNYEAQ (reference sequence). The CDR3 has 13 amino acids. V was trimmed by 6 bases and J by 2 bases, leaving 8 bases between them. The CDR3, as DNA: TGTGCCAGCAGGAGTTCTCGCAATCAGCCCCAGCATTTT. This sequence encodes CASRSSRNQPQHF.

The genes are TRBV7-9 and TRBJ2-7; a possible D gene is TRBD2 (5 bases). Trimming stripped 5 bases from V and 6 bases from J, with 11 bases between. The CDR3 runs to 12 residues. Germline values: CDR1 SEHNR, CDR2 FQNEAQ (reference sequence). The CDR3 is CASSPGVSEQYF. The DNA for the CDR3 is TGTGCCAGCAGCCCCGGGGTTTCCGAGCAGTACTTC.

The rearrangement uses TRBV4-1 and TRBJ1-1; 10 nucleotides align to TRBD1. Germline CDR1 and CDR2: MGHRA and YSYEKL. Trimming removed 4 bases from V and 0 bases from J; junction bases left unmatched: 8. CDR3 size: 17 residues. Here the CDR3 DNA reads TGCGCCAGCAGCCTGACAGGGGGCGCATCACTGAACACTGAAGCTTTCTTT. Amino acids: CASSLTGGASLNTEAFF.

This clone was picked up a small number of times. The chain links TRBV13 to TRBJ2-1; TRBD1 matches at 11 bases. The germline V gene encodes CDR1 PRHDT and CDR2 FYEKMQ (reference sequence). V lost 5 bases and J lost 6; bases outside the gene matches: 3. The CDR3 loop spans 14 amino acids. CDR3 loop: CASSLGQGGNEQFF. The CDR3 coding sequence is TGTGCCAGCAGCCTGGGACAGGGGGGCAATGAGCAGTTCTTC.

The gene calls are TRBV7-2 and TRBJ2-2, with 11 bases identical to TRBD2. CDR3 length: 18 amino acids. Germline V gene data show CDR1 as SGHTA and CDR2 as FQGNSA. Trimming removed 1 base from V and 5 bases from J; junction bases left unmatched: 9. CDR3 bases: TGTGCCAGCAGCTTAGTGGGTACTAGCGGGAGTATTACCGGGGAGCTGTTTTTT. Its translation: CASSLVGTSGSITGELFF.

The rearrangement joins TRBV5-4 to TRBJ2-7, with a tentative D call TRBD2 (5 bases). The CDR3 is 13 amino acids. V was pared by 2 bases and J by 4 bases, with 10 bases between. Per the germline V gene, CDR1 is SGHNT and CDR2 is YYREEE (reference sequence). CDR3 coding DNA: TGTGCCAGCAGCTTCGGACTCGGATACGAGCAGTACTTC. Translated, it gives CASSFGLGYEQYF.

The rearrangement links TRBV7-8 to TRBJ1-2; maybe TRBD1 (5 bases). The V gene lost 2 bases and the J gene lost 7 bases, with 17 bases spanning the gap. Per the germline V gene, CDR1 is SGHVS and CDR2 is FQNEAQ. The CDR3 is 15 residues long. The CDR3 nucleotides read TGTGCCAGCAGCTTATACCAAGGGGCCTTGGGTGGCTACACCTTC. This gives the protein CASSLYQGALGGYTF.

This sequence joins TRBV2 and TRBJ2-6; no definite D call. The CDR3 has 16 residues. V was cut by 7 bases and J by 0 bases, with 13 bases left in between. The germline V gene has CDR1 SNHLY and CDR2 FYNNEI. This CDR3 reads CASITQFNSGANVLTF. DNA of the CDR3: TGTGCCAGCATCACACAATTCAACTCTGGGGCCAACGTCCTGACTTTC.

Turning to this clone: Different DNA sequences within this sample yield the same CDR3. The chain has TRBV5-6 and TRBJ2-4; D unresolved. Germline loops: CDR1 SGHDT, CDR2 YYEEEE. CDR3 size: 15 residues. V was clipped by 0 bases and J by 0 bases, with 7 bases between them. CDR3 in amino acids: CASSLVGVAKNIQYF. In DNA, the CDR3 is TGTGCCAGCAGCTTGGTTGGAGTAGCCAAAAACATTCAGTACTTC.

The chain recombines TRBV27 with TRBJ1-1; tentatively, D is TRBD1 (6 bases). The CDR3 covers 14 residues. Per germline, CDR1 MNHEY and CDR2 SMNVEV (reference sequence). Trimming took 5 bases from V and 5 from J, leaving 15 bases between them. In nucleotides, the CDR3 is TGTGCCAGCAGTGAGGGGGGGGCATGGACTGAAGCTTTCTTT. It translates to CASSEGGAWTEAFF.

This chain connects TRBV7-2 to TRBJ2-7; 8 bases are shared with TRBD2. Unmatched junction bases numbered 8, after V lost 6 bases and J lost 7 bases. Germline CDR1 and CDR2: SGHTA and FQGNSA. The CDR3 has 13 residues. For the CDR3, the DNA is TGTGCCAGCAGTTTGACTAGCGTATGGGAGCAGTACTTC. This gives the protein CASSLTSVWEQYF.